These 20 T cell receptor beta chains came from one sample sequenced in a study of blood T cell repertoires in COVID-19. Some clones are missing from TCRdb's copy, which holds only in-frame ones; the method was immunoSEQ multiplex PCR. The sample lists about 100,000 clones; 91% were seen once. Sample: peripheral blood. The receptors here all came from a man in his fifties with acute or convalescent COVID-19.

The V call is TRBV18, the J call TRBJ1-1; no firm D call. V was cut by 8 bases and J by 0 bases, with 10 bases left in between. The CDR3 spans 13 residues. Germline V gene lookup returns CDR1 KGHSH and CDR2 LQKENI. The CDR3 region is CASTLRVNTEAFF. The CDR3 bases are TGTGCCAGCACCCTTAGAGTGAACACTGAAGCTTTCTTT.

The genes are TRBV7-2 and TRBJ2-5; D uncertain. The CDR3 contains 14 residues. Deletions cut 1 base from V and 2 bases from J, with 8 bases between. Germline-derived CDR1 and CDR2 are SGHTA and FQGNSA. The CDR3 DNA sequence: TGTGCCAGCAGCTTAGTCACTACTCAAGAGACCCAGTACTTC. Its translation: CASSLVTTQETQYF. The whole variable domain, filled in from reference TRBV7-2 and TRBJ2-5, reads GAGVSQSPSNKVTEKGKDVELRCDPISGHTALYWYRQSLGQGLEFLIYFQGNSAPDKSGLPSDRFSAERTGGSVSTLTIQRTQQEDSAVYLCASSLVTTQETQYFGPGTRLLVL.

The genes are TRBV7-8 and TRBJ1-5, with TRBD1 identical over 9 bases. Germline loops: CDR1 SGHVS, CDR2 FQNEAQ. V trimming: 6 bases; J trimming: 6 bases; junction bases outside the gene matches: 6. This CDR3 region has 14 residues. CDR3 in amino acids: CASREGQGAQPQHF. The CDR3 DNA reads TGTGCCAGCAGAGAGGGACAGGGCGCTCAGCCCCAGCATTTT.

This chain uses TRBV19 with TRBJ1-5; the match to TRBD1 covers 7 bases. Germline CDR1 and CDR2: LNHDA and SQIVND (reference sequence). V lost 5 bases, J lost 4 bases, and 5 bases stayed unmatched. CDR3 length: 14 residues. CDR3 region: CASSPIQGNQPQHF. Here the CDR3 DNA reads TGTGCCAGTAGTCCGATACAGGGGAATCAGCCCCAGCATTTT.

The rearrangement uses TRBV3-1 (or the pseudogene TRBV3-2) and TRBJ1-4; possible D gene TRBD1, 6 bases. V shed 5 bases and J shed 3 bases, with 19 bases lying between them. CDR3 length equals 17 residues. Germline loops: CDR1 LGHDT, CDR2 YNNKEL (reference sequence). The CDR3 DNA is TGTGCCAGCAGCTCACCGAGGCCGGGACAAGCTAATGAAAAACTGTTTTTT. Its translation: CASSSPRPGQANEKLFF.

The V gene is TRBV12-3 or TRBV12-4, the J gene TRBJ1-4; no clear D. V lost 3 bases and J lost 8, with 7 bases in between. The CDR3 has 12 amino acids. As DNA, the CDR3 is TGTGCCAGCAGTTTTTCCTCGGAAAAACTGTTTTTT. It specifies CASSFSSEKLFF.

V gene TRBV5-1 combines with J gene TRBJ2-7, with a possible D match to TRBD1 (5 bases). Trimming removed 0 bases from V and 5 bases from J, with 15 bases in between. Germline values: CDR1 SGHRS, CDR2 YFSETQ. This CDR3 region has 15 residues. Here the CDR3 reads CASSLETVSFDEQYF. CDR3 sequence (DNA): TGCGCCAGCAGCTTGGAGACAGTTTCTTTCGACGAGCAGTACTTC.

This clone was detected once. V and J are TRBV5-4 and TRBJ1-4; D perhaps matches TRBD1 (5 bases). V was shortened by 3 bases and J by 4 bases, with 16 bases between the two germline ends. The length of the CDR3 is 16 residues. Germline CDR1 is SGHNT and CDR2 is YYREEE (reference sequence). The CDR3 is CASSSLDDSFNEKLFF. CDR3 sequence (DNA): TGTGCCAGCAGCTCCTTAGACGACAGTTTTAATGAAAAACTGTTTTTT.

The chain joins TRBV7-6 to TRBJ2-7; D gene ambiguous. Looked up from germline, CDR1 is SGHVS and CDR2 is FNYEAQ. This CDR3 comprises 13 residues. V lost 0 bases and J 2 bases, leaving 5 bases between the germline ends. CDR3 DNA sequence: TGTGCCAGCAGCTTAGCACAGACCTACGAGCAGTACTTC. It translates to CASSLAQTYEQYF.

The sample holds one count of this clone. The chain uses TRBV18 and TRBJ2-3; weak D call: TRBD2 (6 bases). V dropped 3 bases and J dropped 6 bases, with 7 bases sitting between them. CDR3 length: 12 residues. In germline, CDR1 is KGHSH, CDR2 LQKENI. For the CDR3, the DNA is TGTGCCAGCTCACCTCGGGGGGATACGCAGTATTTT. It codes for CASSPRGDTQYF.

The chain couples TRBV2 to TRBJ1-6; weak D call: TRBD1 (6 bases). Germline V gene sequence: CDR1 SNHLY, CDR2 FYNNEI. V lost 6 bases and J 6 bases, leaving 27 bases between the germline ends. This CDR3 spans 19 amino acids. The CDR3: CASSAQGQVTTGINSPLHF. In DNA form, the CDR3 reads TGTGCCAGCAGCGCCCAGGGACAAGTAACCACCGGTATTAATTCACCCCTCCACTTT.

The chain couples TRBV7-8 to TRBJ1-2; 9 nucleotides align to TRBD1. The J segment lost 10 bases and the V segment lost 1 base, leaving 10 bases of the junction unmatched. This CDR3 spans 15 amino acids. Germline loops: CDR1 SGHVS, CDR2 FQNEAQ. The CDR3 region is CASSLDLRDRADYTF. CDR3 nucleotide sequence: TGTGCCAGCAGCTTAGATTTGCGGGACAGGGCTGACTACACCTTC.

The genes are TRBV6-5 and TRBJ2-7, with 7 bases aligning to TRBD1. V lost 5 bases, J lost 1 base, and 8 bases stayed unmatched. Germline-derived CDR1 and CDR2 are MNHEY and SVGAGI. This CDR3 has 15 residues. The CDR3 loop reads CASSKSGTVSYEQYF. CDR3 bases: TGTGCCAGCAGTAAATCCGGGACAGTTTCCTACGAGCAGTACTTC.

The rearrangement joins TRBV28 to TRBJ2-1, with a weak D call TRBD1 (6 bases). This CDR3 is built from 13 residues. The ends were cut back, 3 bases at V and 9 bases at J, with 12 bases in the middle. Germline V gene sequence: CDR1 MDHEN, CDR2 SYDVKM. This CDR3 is CASSFSRDTEQFF. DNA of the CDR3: TGTGCCAGCAGTTTTTCCAGGGACACTGAGCAGTTCTTC.

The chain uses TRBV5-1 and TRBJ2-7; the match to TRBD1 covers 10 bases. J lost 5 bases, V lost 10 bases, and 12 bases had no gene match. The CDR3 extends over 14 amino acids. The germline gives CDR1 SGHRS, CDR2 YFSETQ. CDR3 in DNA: TGCGCCCCAAAGGTAGGGACAGGGGTCCACGAGCAGTACTTC. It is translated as CAPKVGTGVHEQYF. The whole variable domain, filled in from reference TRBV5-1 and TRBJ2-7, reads KAGVTQTPRYLIKTRGQQVTLSCSPISGHRSVSWYQQTPGQGLQFLFEYFSETQRNKGNFPGRFSGRQFSNSRSEMNVSTLELGDSALYLCAPKVGTGVHEQYFGPGTRLTVT.

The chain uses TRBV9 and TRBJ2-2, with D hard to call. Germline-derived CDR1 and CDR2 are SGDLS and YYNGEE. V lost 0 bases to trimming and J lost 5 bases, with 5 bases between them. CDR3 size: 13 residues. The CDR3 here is CASSVDLTGELFF. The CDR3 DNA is TGTGCCAGCAGCGTAGATCTGACCGGGGAGCTGTTTTTT.

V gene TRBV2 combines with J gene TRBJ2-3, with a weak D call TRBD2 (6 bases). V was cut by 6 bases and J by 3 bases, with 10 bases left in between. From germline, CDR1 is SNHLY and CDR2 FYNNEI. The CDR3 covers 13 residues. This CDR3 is CASSRGRTDTQYF. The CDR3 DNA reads TGTGCCAGCAGCCGGGGGAGGACAGATACGCAGTATTTT.

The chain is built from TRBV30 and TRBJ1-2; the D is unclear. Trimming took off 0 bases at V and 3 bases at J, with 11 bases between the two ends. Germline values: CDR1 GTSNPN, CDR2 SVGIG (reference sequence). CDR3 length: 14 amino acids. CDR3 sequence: CAWSVLSRDYGYTF. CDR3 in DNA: TGTGCCTGGAGTGTACTTTCAAGAGACTATGGCTACACCTTC.

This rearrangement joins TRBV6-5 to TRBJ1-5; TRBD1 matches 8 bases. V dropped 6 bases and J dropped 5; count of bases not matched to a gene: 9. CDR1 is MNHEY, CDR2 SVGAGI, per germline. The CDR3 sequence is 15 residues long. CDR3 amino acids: CASSRLQGGHQPQHF. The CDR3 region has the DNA TGTGCCAGCAGCCGACTACAGGGGGGTCATCAGCCCCAGCATTTT.

The CDR3 region has the DNA TGTGCCAGCAGTTTCGGACACGCCCGGCCCGGGGAGCTGTTTTTT. Its protein is CASSFGHARPGELFF. This chain uses TRBV6-5 with TRBJ2-2; D perhaps matches TRBD1 (5 bases). The germline CDR1 and CDR2 sequences are MNHEY and SVGAGI. The CDR3 is 15 amino acids. Trimming removed 4 bases from V and 6 bases from J, with 15 bases in between.